The clone carrying this TCR beta chain has just a few counts. The source of the sample is a study of T cell clones after liver transplantation. Using immunoSEQ multiplex PCR, the repertoire was profiled, and TCRdb retains in-frame clones only, with some absent. The table has tens of thousands of clones, about four fifths seen once. CDR1 and CDR2 from the germline V gene are KGHSH and LQKENI. The CDR3 has 17 amino acids. Trimming cost V 3 bases and J 1 base; bases outside gene matches: 8. This TCR came from a human donor who received a liver transplant. The chain joins TRBV18 to TRBJ2-3; the match to TRBD2 covers 9 bases. This material consisted of CD4+ T cells from blood, taken before liver transplant. Here the CDR3 DNA reads TGTGCCAGCTCACCGACACCAGCTAGCGGGGGCACAGATACGCAGTATTTT. Its protein product is CASSPTPASGGTDTQYF.